The 25 T cell receptor beta chains listed next were all sequenced from one sample in a study of untreated major depressive disorder. Overall study results and limits: Depressed patients' CD4+ T cells carried increased TRBV05-01 (Vbeta 5.1) usage versus control CD4+ T cells.

Only in-frame clones appear in the TCRdb table, and some are missing; sequencing was by immunoSEQ multiplex PCR. The top ten clones hold roughly 0.6% of a sample with 20,000 or so clones, roughly 90% of them seen once. No antigen has been identified for these receptors. Sequenced: CD4+ T cells from PBMCs. Every receptor here comes from a woman in her thirties or forties with major depressive disorder.

The chain joins TRBV27 to TRBJ1-4; 7 bases are shared with TRBD1. The CDR3 is 14 amino acids. From germline, CDR1 is MNHEY and CDR2 SMNVEV (reference sequence). Trimming took 3 bases from V and 6 from J; bases not matched to a gene: 4. CDR3 DNA: TGTGCCAGCAGTTTTGGCAGGGGGGATGAAAAACTGTTTTTT. Amino acids: CASSFGRGDEKLFF. Full variable domain (outside the CDR3, taken from reference TRBV27 and TRBJ1-4): EAQVTQNPRYLITVTGKKLTVTCSQNMNHEYMSWYRQDPGLGLRQIYYSMNVEVTDKGDVPEGYKVSRKEKRNFPLILESPSPNQTSLYFCASSFGRGDEKLFFGSGTQLSVL.

This clone has only one observation. The rearrangement uses TRBV13 and TRBJ1-3; D is undetermined. The CDR3 is 17 amino acids. The V end was cut by 3 bases, the J end by 0 bases, with 15 bases between. CDR1 PRHDT and CDR2 FYEKMQ come from the germline V gene (reference sequence). CDR3 bases: TGTGCCAGCAGCTTGGGGAGAACACCTCTCTCTGGAAACACCATATATTTT. Amino acid sequence: CASSLGRTPLSGNTIYF.

In its sample, this clone was seen once. The chain is built from TRBV2 and TRBJ1-4; a possible D gene is TRBD1 (6 bases). V was shortened by 5 bases and J by 5 bases, with 12 bases between the two germline ends. This CDR3 has 14 amino acids. CDR1 SNHLY and CDR2 FYNNEI come from the germline V gene. The CDR3 loop reads CASSTGRGNEKLFF. Written as DNA, the CDR3 is TGTGCCAGCAGTACGGGGAGGGGGAATGAAAAACTGTTTTTT. The full variable domain, completed using reference TRBV2 and TRBJ1-4, is EPEVTQTPSHQVTQMGQEVILRCVPISNHLYFYWYRQILGQKVEFLVSFYNNEISEKSEIFDDQFSVERPDGSNFTLKIRSTKLEDSAMYFCASSTGRGNEKLFFGSGTQLSVL.

This chain links TRBV5-1 with TRBJ2-7; 11 bases agree with TRBD1. J gave up 4 bases and V 2 bases, and 2 bases lay outside the gene matches. The length of the CDR3 is 14 residues. Germline V gives CDR1 SGHRS, CDR2 YFSETQ. Here the CDR3 reads CASSFGTGGYEQYF. The CDR3 bases are TGCGCCAGCAGCTTCGGGACAGGGGGTTACGAGCAGTACTTC.

The chain carries TRBV2 and TRBJ1-5; TRBD1 aligns across 10 bases. The CDR3 runs 15 residues. Germline V gene sequence: CDR1 SNHLY, CDR2 FYNNEI. V was clipped by 5 bases and J by 7 bases; unmatched bases: 8. CDR3 DNA sequence: TGTGCCAGCAGTCGGGACAGGGGATATGGACAGCCCCAGCATTTT. It codes for CASSRDRGYGQPQHF.

The CDR3 DNA is TGTGCCAGCAGTTCCCCTCTGAGGATGGCTTTCTTT. Protein sequence: CASSSPLRMAFF. V is TRBV6-5 and J is TRBJ1-1; D unresolved. The V gene's germline CDR1 is MNHEY and CDR2 SVGAGI. V was trimmed by 4 bases and J by 11 bases, leaving 14 bases between them. This CDR3 has 12 residues.

The rearrangement uses TRBV6-1 and TRBJ2-2; 9 nucleotides align to TRBD1. Germline assignment: CDR1 MNHNS and CDR2 SASEGT. The CDR3 covers 14 residues. Germline trimming cut 6 bases from V and 1 base from J; bases unmatched to any gene: 0. The CDR3: CASRGQGNTGELFF. As DNA, the CDR3 is TGTGCCAGCAGGGGACAGGGGAACACCGGGGAGCTGTTTTTT.

The CDR3 spells CASSSGQGVEKLFF. CDR3 DNA: TGCGCCAGCAGCTCCGGTCAGGGCGTGGAAAAACTGTTTTTT. The V call is TRBV5-1, the J call TRBJ1-4; maybe TRBD1 (5 bases). Germline assignment: CDR1 SGHRS and CDR2 YFSETQ. Trimming took off 3 bases at V and 8 bases at J, with 14 bases between the two ends. This CDR3 region has 14 residues.

This chain joins TRBV9 and TRBJ1-5; D uncertain. Germline V lookup: CDR1 SGDLS, CDR2 YYNGEE. This CDR3 has 17 residues. V lost 3 bases, J lost 3 bases, and 19 bases lay in between. The CDR3 loop reads CASSALRRDRNNQPQHF. CDR3 coding DNA: TGTGCCAGCAGCGCTCTAAGGAGAGATAGGAACAATCAGCCCCAGCATTTT. The variable domain in full, with the rest retrieved from reference TRBV9 and TRBJ1-5, is DSGVTQTPKHLITATGQRVTLRCSPRSGDLSVYWYQQSLDQGLQFLIQYYNGEERAKGNILERFSAQQFPDLHSELNLSSLELGDSALYFCASSALRRDRNNQPQHFGDGTRLSIL.

The genes are TRBV7-9 and TRBJ1-2; TRBD1 is a possible D gene (6 bases). Germline assignment: CDR1 SEHNR and CDR2 FQNEAQ (reference sequence). There are 12 residues in the CDR3. V lost 5 bases and J lost 6, with 10 bases in between. The CDR3 coding sequence is TGTGCCAGCAGCATACGGACAGATGGCTACACCTTC. It specifies CASSIRTDGYTF.

This clone occurred once. This chain joins TRBV6-5 and TRBJ2-5; 7 bases line up with TRBD1. V dropped 2 bases and J dropped 7; count of bases not matched to a gene: 13. The CDR3 sequence is 16 residues long. CDR1 and CDR2 from the germline V gene are MNHEY and SVGAGI. CDR3 loop: CASSYDGTAKGLTQYF. DNA of the CDR3: TGTGCCAGCAGTTACGATGGGACAGCCAAAGGTTTGACCCAGTACTTC.

The rearrangement links TRBV10-2 to TRBJ1-2, with D perhaps TRBD1 (6 bases). The germline V gene encodes CDR1 WSHSY and CDR2 SAAADI. V gave up 3 bases and J gave up 8 bases, with 13 bases separating them. CDR3 length: 13 residues. CDR3 DNA sequence: TGCGCCAGCAGTGACAGTGGAGGGGGAGGCTACACCTTC. It codes for CASSDSGGGGYTF.

This clone was observed once. This sequence joins TRBV30 and TRBJ2-2; D gene ambiguous. Germline CDR1 reads GTSNPN; CDR2 reads SVGIG (reference sequence). The CDR3 has 14 residues. With 2 bases removed from V and 4 bases from J, the gap between germline ends came to 11 bases. The CDR3 region has the DNA TGTGCCTGGAGTACGTTGTGGGTCACCGGGGAGCTGTTTTTT. Its protein is CAWSTLWVTGELFF.

The gene calls are TRBV5-6 and TRBJ2-6, with D possibly TRBD2 on 5 matching bases. V gave up 4 bases and J gave up 0 bases, with 14 bases separating them. In germline, CDR1 is SGHDT, CDR2 YYEEEE. The CDR3 consists of 17 residues. Written as DNA, the CDR3 is TGTGCCAGCAGCCACCGTCTGCGGGCCTCTGGGGCCAACGTCCTGACTTTC. Its protein is CASSHRLRASGANVLTF.

This chain joins TRBV15 and TRBJ1-4, with TRBD1 identical over 8 bases. Per the germline V gene, CDR1 is LNHNV and CDR2 is YYDKDF (reference sequence). The V and J ends lost 5 bases and 7 bases, in that order; junction bases with no gene match: 6. This CDR3 spans 14 amino acids. CDR3 protein: CATSRDRWSEKLFF. In DNA, the CDR3 is TGTGCCACCAGCCGGGACAGGTGGAGTGAAAAACTGTTTTTT.

The genes are TRBV4-1 and TRBJ2-1; D perhaps matches TRBD2 (5 bases). The V end was cut by 1 base, the J end by 2 bases, with 9 bases between. The V gene's germline CDR1 is MGHRA and CDR2 YSYEKL. The CDR3 loop spans 15 amino acids. The DNA for the CDR3 is TGCGCCAGCAGCCAAGGCCGAGGGACCTACAATGAGCAGTTCTTC. This translates into CASSQGRGTYNEQFF.

The CDR3: CASRRGTDEKLFF. DNA for the CDR3: TGTGCCAGCCGGAGGGGGACCGATGAAAAACTGTTTTTT. The rearrangement uses TRBV6-5 and TRBJ1-4, with D maybe TRBD1 (6 bases). Germline values: CDR1 MNHEY, CDR2 SVGAGI. The CDR3 spans 13 residues. V was pared by 8 bases and J by 6 bases, with 13 bases between.

This chain joins TRBV10-3 and TRBJ1-1; the D is unclear. CDR3 length: 14 residues. V lost 6 bases, J lost 3 bases, and 14 bases lay in between. Per the germline V gene, CDR1 is ENHRY and CDR2 is SYGVKD. This chain's CDR3 is CAIREGDRYTEAFF. The CDR3 DNA is TGTGCCATCAGGGAGGGTGATCGGTACACTGAAGCTTTCTTT.

V and J are TRBV7-2 and TRBJ2-3; 10 bases map to TRBD2. The V segment lost 0 bases and the J segment 2 bases; nucleotides outside the gene matches: 2. The CDR3 sequence is 16 residues long. CDR1 is SGHTA, CDR2 FQGNSA, per germline. The DNA for the CDR3 is TGTGCCAGCAGCTTAGCAACTAGCGGGGCCACAGATACGCAGTATTTT. This encodes CASSLATSGATDTQYF.

This chain uses TRBV1 with TRBJ2-3. TRBV1 counts as a pseudogene. The CDR3 runs to 15 residues. DNA of the CDR3: TGCACCAGCAGCCCCCCGGGTGGGGGCACAGATACGCAGTATTTT. The encoded protein is CTSSPPGGGTDTQYF.

J is TRBJ2-5 and V is TRBV5-1, with D maybe TRBD1 (6 bases). V was cut by 0 bases and J by 4 bases, with 10 bases left in between. This CDR3 contains 14 residues. Germline V gives CDR1 SGHRS, CDR2 YFSETQ. CDR3 nucleotides: TGCGCCAGCAGCTTGGACAGGGTGGGAGAGACCCAGTACTTC. Translating it yields CASSLDRVGETQYF.

The gene calls are TRBV4-1 and TRBJ1-2; D gene ambiguous. The CDR3 totals 13 residues. Germline lookup yields CDR1 MGHRA and CDR2 YSYEKL. Trimming removed 1 base from V and 2 bases from J, with 5 bases in between. CDR3 residues: CASSQAQNYGYTF. The CDR3 region has the DNA TGCGCCAGCAGCCAAGCGCAGAACTATGGCTACACCTTC.

The chain couples TRBV6-1 to TRBJ2-1; D may be TRBD2 (6 bases). Trimming left V 2 bases short and J 5 bases short, with 22 bases between. CDR3 size: 18 residues. Per the germline V gene, CDR1 is MNHNS and CDR2 is SASEGT. CDR3: CASSEWTAWGVKDNEQFF. The DNA for the CDR3 is TGTGCCAGCAGTGAATGGACCGCTTGGGGGGTGAAGGACAATGAGCAGTTCTTC.

The chain joins TRBV4-2 to TRBJ1-3; no definite D call. Germline V gene sequence: CDR1 LGHNA, CDR2 YNFKEQ. CDR3 length: 16 amino acids. V was trimmed by 0 bases and J by 4 bases, leaving 13 bases between them. The CDR3 protein is CASSQEVFRRGNTIYF. CDR3 nucleotides: TGTGCCAGCAGCCAAGAAGTTTTCAGACGCGGAAACACCATATATTTT.

The chain carries TRBV5-1 and TRBJ2-1; unclear D gene. V was pared by 0 bases and J by 7 bases, with 11 bases between. The V gene's germline CDR1 is SGHRS and CDR2 YFSETQ. CDR3 size: 14 residues. The CDR3 DNA reads as TGCGCCAGCAGCTTGGTTGGCAGGCAGAATGAGCAGTTCTTC. The encoded protein is CASSLVGRQNEQFF. Looking up the rest from reference TRBV5-1 and TRBJ2-1 gives the full variable domain: KAGVTQTPRYLIKTRGQQVTLSCSPISGHRSVSWYQQTPGQGLQFLFEYFSETQRNKGNFPGRFSGRQFSNSRSEMNVSTLELGDSALYLCASSLVGRQNEQFFGPGTRLTVL.